The 17 T cell receptor beta chains listed next were all sequenced from one sample in a study of shared clonotypes between healthy human individuals. The assay was immunoSEQ multiplex PCR, and TCRdb's table has in-frame clones only and misses some. The data contain approximately 940,000 clones, approximately 80% of them seen just once; the ten biggest clones take up approximately 1.5%. Source material: memory CD4+ T cells sorted from blood. Indicated subset: CD45RA-negative fraction. The receptors originated from a man in his late teens or twenties in good health.

The rearrangement links TRBV9 to TRBJ2-1; 12 positions agree with TRBD2. Unmatched junction bases numbered 6, after V lost 4 bases and J lost 1 base. CDR1 is SGDLS, CDR2 YYNGEE, per germline. The CDR3 loop spans 17 amino acids. CDR3 sequence (DNA): TGTGCCAGCAGCAAACTAGCGGGGGGCTCTTCCTACAATGAGCAGTTCTTC. Amino acids: CASSKLAGGSSYNEQFF.

This rearrangement joins TRBV5-1 to TRBJ2-5, with 10 bases fitting TRBD2. This CDR3 comprises 16 residues. V lost 2 bases and J lost 5; bases outside the gene matches: 9. CDR1 and CDR2 (germline): SGHRS, YFSETQ. The CDR3 spells CASSFSASGSGETQYF. The CDR3 DNA follows: TGCGCCAGCAGCTTTAGCGCTAGCGGGAGCGGGGAGACCCAGTACTTC.

The chain carries TRBV10-1 and TRBJ1-4; tentative D call: TRBD1 (5 bases). The CDR3 totals 14 residues. CDR1 is WNHNN and CDR2 is SYGVQD in the germline V gene (reference sequence). The germline V and J ends were trimmed by 3 bases and 6 bases, with 11 bases remaining between them. The CDR3 loop is CASSDHGTDEKLFF. The CDR3 bases are TGCGCCAGCAGTGACCATGGGACGGATGAAAAACTGTTTTTT.

This rearrangement joins TRBV30 to TRBJ1-4; D gene unclear. Trimming stripped 4 bases from V and 3 bases from J, with 9 bases between. Germline CDR1 reads GTSNPN; CDR2 reads SVGIG (reference sequence). The CDR3 spans 13 residues. This CDR3 is CAWTPAANEKLFF. DNA for the CDR3: TGTGCCTGGACGCCGGCCGCTAATGAAAAACTGTTTTTT.

This clone was counted between two and nine times. At one end the junction does not follow the germline gene, possibly because of a read error. The chain has TRBV7-7 and TRBJ2-1; no reliable D call. CDR1 and CDR2 from the germline V gene are SSHAT and FNYEAQ (reference sequence). The CDR3 is 14 amino acids. Here the CDR3 DNA reads TGTGCTAGCAGCTTGGACCGTACCTACAATGAGCAGTTCTTC. Protein: CASSLDRTYNEQFF.

The CDR3 loop is CASSEYQGGNEQFF. Here the CDR3 DNA reads TGTGCCAGCAGTGAATATCAGGGTGGCAATGAGCAGTTCTTC. This rearrangement joins TRBV25-1 to TRBJ2-1, with D perhaps TRBD1 (5 bases). V lost 0 bases, J lost 6 bases, and 9 bases lay in between. The CDR3 loop spans 14 amino acids. Germline loops: CDR1 MGHDK, CDR2 SYGVNS.

The chain links TRBV7-6 to TRBJ2-1; 12 bases line up with TRBD2. The CDR3 totals 15 residues. The V gene end was trimmed by 5 bases and the J gene end by 5 bases; junction bases not matched to a gene: 4. Germline assignment: CDR1 SGHVS and CDR2 FNYEAQ. CDR3 amino acids: CASSPTSGGNNEQFF. The CDR3 DNA follows: TGTGCCAGCAGCCCGACTAGCGGGGGTAACAATGAGCAGTTCTTC. The full variable domain, rest sourced from reference TRBV7-6 and TRBJ2-1, is GAGVSQSPRYKVTKRGQDVALRCDPISGHVSLYWYRQALGQGPEFLTYFNYEAQQDKSGLPNDRFSAERPEGSISTLTIQRTEQRDSAMYRCASSPTSGGNNEQFFGPGTRLTVL.

The V gene is TRBV9, the J gene TRBJ2-7; possibly TRBD1 for D (5 bases). Trimming removed 0 bases from V and 2 bases from J, with 15 bases in between. Germline V gene lookup returns CDR1 SGDLS and CDR2 YYNGEE. The CDR3 runs to 16 residues. The CDR3 coding sequence is TGTGCCAGCAGCGTAGGACCCGACAGTCGGACCTACGAGCAGTACTTC. Translation gives CASSVGPDSRTYEQYF.

This chain connects TRBV5-8 to TRBJ2-3, with TRBD1 as a possible D gene (5 bases). This CDR3 has 15 amino acids. Germline loops: CDR1 SGHTS, CDR2 YDEGEE. Between the trimmed V and J ends, which lost 3 bases and 0 bases, there was a span of 11 bases. CDR3 nucleotide sequence: TGTGCCAGCAGCTCTGACAGAGCTAGCACAGATACGCAGTATTTT. Its protein product is CASSSDRASTDTQYF.

This sequence joins TRBV29-1 and TRBJ2-2, with 7 bases fitting TRBD1. This CDR3 is 13 amino acids long. Germline CDR1 and CDR2: SQVTM and ANQGSEA. V shed 6 bases, J shed 4 bases, and the junction held 5 bases outside the gene matches. CDR3 region: CSVQGYGTGELFF. CDR3 coding DNA: TGCAGCGTACAGGGGTACGGCACCGGGGAGCTGTTTTTT.

This clone was found a few times. The rearrangement uses TRBV2 and TRBJ2-5; D call uncertain. The CDR3 is 12 residues long. Trimming removed 7 bases at V and 5 bases at J, with 11 bases between. Germline values: CDR1 SNHLY, CDR2 FYNNEI. CDR3 nucleotides: TGTGCCAGCACGTACAACCGGGAGACCCAGTACTTC. Residues: CASTYNRETQYF.

This clone turned up a few times. The DNA for the CDR3 is TGTGCCAGCAGCGTTAGCGGGGGACAAGAGACCCAGTACTTC. Its translation is CASSVSGGQETQYF. The J gene is TRBJ2-5, the V gene TRBV9; 9 bases fit TRBD2. In germline, CDR1 is SGDLS, CDR2 YYNGEE. The junction had 1 base not matched to a gene; V was cut back by 2 bases and J by 2 bases. The CDR3 contains 14 residues.

J is TRBJ2-3 and V is TRBV9; no firm D call. CDR1 is SGDLS and CDR2 is YYNGEE in the germline V gene. The CDR3 covers 16 residues. V was clipped by 0 bases and J by 0 bases, with 11 bases between them. In DNA form, the CDR3 reads TGTGCCAGCAGCGTAGCGTTACTAAGGAGCACAGATACGCAGTATTTT. Amino acid sequence: CASSVALLRSTDTQYF.

The chain links TRBV11-2 to TRBJ2-7; D unclear. The V gene lost 5 bases and the J gene lost 0 bases, with 11 bases spanning the gap. From germline, CDR1 is SGHAT and CDR2 FQNNGV. This CDR3 contains 14 residues. The DNA of the CDR3 is TGTGCCAGCAGCGTCGCCAGGTTCTCCTACGAGCAGTACTTC. Protein product: CASSVARFSYEQYF.

As to this clone: The sample holds other DNA sequences that translate to the same CDR3. J is TRBJ1-3 and V is TRBV30; D is unclear. This CDR3 has 11 residues. Trimming took off 2 bases at V and 6 bases at J, with 5 bases between the two ends. CDR1 and CDR2 (germline): GTSNPN, SVGIG (reference sequence). CDR3 residues: CAWSIENTIYF. Written as DNA, the CDR3 is TGTGCCTGGAGTATTGAAAACACCATATATTTT.

The genes are TRBV6-1 and TRBJ2-5, with D possibly being TRBD1 or TRBD2 (6 bases each). V was clipped by 6 bases and J by 4 bases, with 15 bases between them. The CDR3 consists of 14 residues. In germline, CDR1 is MNHNS, CDR2 SASEGT. CDR3 nucleotides: TGTGCCAGCAGACCAAGGGGGGCGGGAGAGACCCAGTACTTC. Its translation: CASRPRGAGETQYF.

The V and J genes are TRBV5-1 and TRBJ1-5; no reliable D call. In germline, CDR1 is SGHRS, CDR2 YFSETQ. V was trimmed by 0 bases and J by 2 bases, leaving 9 bases between them. The CDR3 length is 15 residues. The CDR3 loop reads CASSLEGLGNQPQHF. CDR3 bases: TGCGCCAGCAGCTTGGAAGGTCTCGGCAATCAGCCCCAGCATTTT.